This passage covers 12 T cell receptor beta chains from one sample sequenced in a study of T cells after yellow fever vaccination. TCRdb re-analysed the 5' RACE reads in MiXCR, keeping a single row per CDR3 protein. Among approximately 250,000 distinct CDR3 sequences listed, approximately 6.3% were seen once. The specimen was CD4+ T cells sorted from PBMCs, collected on the day of the yellow fever booster vaccination. Source of these receptors: a man aged 25 to 40 who received the YFV17D yellow fever vaccine.

This clonotype was counted only a few times. This chain uses TRBV25-1 with TRBJ2-1, with TRBD2 matching over 11 bases. The CDR3 spans 17 residues. V trimming: 6 bases; J trimming: 5 bases; junction bases outside the gene matches: 12. CDR1 and CDR2 from the germline V gene are MGHDK and SYGVNS. In nucleotides, the CDR3 is TGTGCCAGCAGCCCCGCCTCGACTAGCGGGGACCACAATGAGCAGTTCTTC. It yields the protein CASSPASTSGDHNEQFF.

This clonotype was observed a handful of times. The chain employs TRBV6-5 and TRBJ2-3; D is unresolved. V was pared by 2 bases and J by 4 bases, with 13 bases between. This CDR3 is 15 amino acids long. Germline V gene data show CDR1 as MNHEY and CDR2 as SVGAGI. DNA for the CDR3: TGTGCCAGCAGTTACCAGGCCCGGCACCCAGATACGCAGTATTTT. Its protein product is CASSYQARHPDTQYF.

This clonotype was picked up one time. The chain uses TRBV25-1 and TRBJ1-5; weak D call: TRBD1 (6 bases). CDR1 is MGHDK, CDR2 SYGVNS, per germline. The germline V and J ends were trimmed by 6 bases and 7 bases, with 13 bases remaining between them. The CDR3 sequence is 13 residues long. The DNA of the CDR3 is TGTGCCAGCAGCGAGGGGGACCTGCAGCCCCAGCATTTT. Translation gives CASSEGDLQPQHF.

DNA for the CDR3: TGTGCCAGCAGCCGAGGGAGGACAGGCAGGGAAGAGACCCAGTACTTC. Translated, it gives CASSRGRTGREETQYF. The chain carries TRBV5-5 and TRBJ2-5; TRBD1 might be the D (7 bases). Germline CDR1 SGHKS, CDR2 YYEKEE (reference sequence). CDR3 length: 16 amino acids. V was cut by 4 bases and J by 3 bases, with 19 bases left in between.

This clonotype was recorded many times. The V call is TRBV3-1, the J call TRBJ2-5; 12 bases match TRBD2. CDR1 is LGHDT and CDR2 is YNNKEL in the germline V gene (reference sequence). Unmatched junction bases numbered 1, after V lost 1 base and J lost 1 base. The CDR3 runs to 16 residues. As DNA, the CDR3 is TGTGCCAGCAGCCAAGGGACTAGCGGGATCCAAGAGACCCAGTACTTC. The encoded protein is CASSQGTSGIQETQYF.

This clonotype turned up a few times. The chain has TRBV20-1 and TRBJ2-3; D is perhaps TRBD2 (6 bases). Germline V lookup: CDR1 DFQATT, CDR2 SNEGSKA (reference sequence). V was shortened by 1 base and J by 4 bases, with 15 bases between the two germline ends. This CDR3 has 15 amino acids. The CDR3 nucleotides read TGCAGTGCTAGAGGGGGACTCGAACTTCCAGATACGCAGTATTTT. Residues: CSARGGLELPDTQYF.

This clonotype was counted between two and nine times. This chain joins TRBV14 and TRBJ1-3; D call uncertain. Germline CDR1 is SGHDN and CDR2 is FVKESK. This CDR3 is 12 amino acids long. Deletions cut 3 bases from V and 8 bases from J, with 8 bases between. The DNA for the CDR3 is TGTGCCAGCAGCCAGCGGGGAGACACCATATATTTT. As protein: CASSQRGDTIYF.

This clonotype was detected only a few times. The V call is TRBV20-1, the J call TRBJ2-1, with TRBD2 identical over 7 bases. This CDR3 region has 15 residues. V shed 0 bases and J 3 bases; nucleotides not matched to a gene: 5. CDR1 is DFQATT and CDR2 is SNEGSKA in the germline V gene (reference sequence). The DNA for the CDR3 is TGCAGTGCTAGAGATTGGTCTAGCGGCTACAATGAGCAGTTCTTC. Its translation: CSARDWSSGYNEQFF.

This clonotype occurred many times. The chain carries TRBV3-1 and TRBJ2-1; D uncertain. The CDR3 contains 13 residues. The V end was cut by 3 bases, the J end by 4 bases, with 7 bases between. Looked up from germline, CDR1 is LGHDT and CDR2 is YNNKEL (reference sequence). The CDR3 reads CASSQYRYNEQFF. In DNA form, the CDR3 reads TGTGCCAGCAGCCAGTATAGGTACAATGAGCAGTTCTTC.

Of note for this clonotype: The junction does not match germline at one end; this may be a read error. The chain uses TRBV7-2 and TRBJ2-5, with D perhaps TRBD2 (5 bases). Per the germline V gene, CDR1 is SGHTA and CDR2 is FQGNSA. This CDR3 comprises 14 residues. The CDR3 region is CASSLAGPQESQYF. For the CDR3, the DNA is TGTGCCAGCAGCTTGGCGGGCCCACAAGAGTCCCAGTACTTC.

The table lists this clonotype with a few counts. The CDR3 region is CASSQEKDVGETQYF. As DNA, the CDR3 is TGCGCCAGCAGCCAAGAAAAGGACGTTGGGGAGACCCAGTACTTC. The chain recombines TRBV4-3 with TRBJ2-5; the D is unclear. The CDR3 is 15 amino acids. Germline values: CDR1 LGHNA, CDR2 YSLEER. V lost 0 bases to trimming and J lost 5 bases, with 13 bases between them.

This chain links TRBV29-1 with TRBJ2-2; D is ambiguous. Trimming took 6 bases from V and 6 from J, leaving 11 bases between them. The CDR3 totals 12 residues. The V gene's germline CDR1 is SQVTM and CDR2 ANQGSEA. CDR3 in amino acids: CSVALRPGELFF. The CDR3, as DNA: TGCAGCGTAGCTTTGAGGCCCGGGGAGCTGTTTTTT.